Ten or more counts support the clone carrying this T cell receptor beta chain. Its target is not known. This entry comes from a study of Graves' ophthalmopathy and Graves' hyperthyroidism. Broader study findings: Sensitivity of about 90% and specificity of around 80% were achieved when a 13-signature model separated ophthalmopathy from stable hyperthyroidism.

Diagnosis used clinical symptoms, serum thyroxine, TRAb, thyroid ultrasound and orbital computed tomography. RNA served as the template for amplifying TCR beta CDR3 regions. The first-round RT-PCR employed HTBI primers together with the Qiagen OneStep RT-PCR kit. A multiplex PCR was then performed as the second round. Each CDR3 protein is one row after TCRdb ran MiXCR on the multiplex PCR reads. This table holds approximately 210,000 distinct CDR3 sequences, about a fifth found once. Germline CDR1 is MNHNS and CDR2 is SASEGT. Trimming left V 7 bases short and J 3 bases short, with 21 bases between. The CDR3 extends over 16 amino acids.

The origin of this receptor is a woman between 45 and 60 years old with Graves' ophthalmopathy. The rearrangement uses TRBV6-1 and TRBJ1-1, with D unclear. Sequencing was done on a sample of peripheral blood. CDR3 region: CASIASWEAPYTEAFF. In DNA form, the CDR3 reads TGTGCCAGCATCGCATCCTGGGAGGCTCCCTACACTGAAGCTTTCTTT.